This TCR beta chain derives from a study of OX40 agonist ivuxolimab in advanced cancers. The data were produced by immunoSEQ multiplex PCR, yet TCRdb's version contains in-frame clones alone and is incomplete. The sample lists roughly 110,000 clones; approximately 90% were seen once. The CDR3 is 14 amino acids. CDR1 and CDR2 from the germline V gene are PRHDT and FYEKMQ (reference sequence). Trimming removed 1 base at V and 1 base at J, with 6 bases between. This receptor was obtained from an adult with an advanced solid tumor such as melanoma, head and neck, liver or kidney cancer. Material: CD4+ or CD8+ T cells sorted from blood, obtained in a trial of the OX40 agonist ivuxolimab. The rearrangement links TRBV13 to TRBJ2-3, with D possibly TRBD2 on 5 matching bases. CDR3 in amino acids: CASSLVSGTDTQYF. CDR3 nucleotides: TGTGCCAGCAGCTTAGTTAGCGGCACAGATACGCAGTATTTT.